The rows below give T cell receptor beta chains drawn from one sample of a study of T cell responses to AZD1222 COVID-19 vaccine. TCRdb's table, derived via immunoSEQ multiplex PCR, lists solely in-frame clones and lacks some. Here the sample spans roughly 150,000 clones, about four fifths being singletons. The specimen was peripheral blood, collected on day 0 of AZD1222 vaccination. The receptors derive from an adult in good health. Both conserved end residues are part of each CDR3. Each record gives: V gene, J gene, D gene, clone size, CDR3 protein, CDR3 DNA. D genes are given only for firm matches. The size of a clone is reported for some rows only, either as once, few or many, or as a class for expanded clones.

>TRBV5-1|TRBJ2-7|.|.
CASSPRGTDTYEQYF
TGCGCCAGCAGCCCGCGCGGGACAGACACCTACGAGCAGTACTTC
>TRBV5-1|TRBJ2-1|TRBD1|.
CASSLGQGLGNEQFF
TGCGCCAGCAGCTTGGGACAGGGGCTAGGGAATGAGCAGTTCTTC
>TRBV2|TRBJ1-1|TRBD1|.
CASSGQGVGNTEAFF
TGTGCCAGCAGCGGACAGGGAGTCGGGAACACTGAAGCTTTCTTT
>TRBV5-5|TRBJ1-1|.|.
CASSMGLSKLLNTEAFF
TGTGCCAGCAGCATGGGGCTGTCGAAACTTCTGAACACTGAAGCTTTCTTT
>TRBV19|TRBJ1-3|.|.
CASSISDLRGNTIYF
TGTGCCAGTAGTATCTCGGACTTAAGAGGAAACACCATATATTTT
>TRBV28|TRBJ1-2|TRBD1|.
CASSTGGTGFFNYGYTF
TGTGCCAGCAGTACGGGAGGGACAGGGTTTTTTAACTATGGCTACACCTTC
>TRBV28|TRBJ1-4|.|.
CASSLSGSTNEKLFF
TGTGCCAGCAGTTTATCAGGCAGCACTAATGAAAAACTGTTTTTT
>TRBV19|TRBJ1-1|TRBD1|few
CASSPRTGGGFF
TGTGCCAGTAGTCCGAGGACAGGGGGCGGCTTCTTT
>TRBV6-1|TRBJ2-5|.|.
CASIEGHTYQETQYF
TGTGCCAGCATCGAGGGACATACGTACCAAGAGACCCAGTACTTC
>TRBV24-1|TRBJ2-5|TRBD1|.
CATSDPRGQGSQETQYF
TGTGCCACCAGTGATCCTCGCGGACAGGGAAGCCAAGAGACCCAGTACTTC
>TRBV5-4|TRBJ2-5|TRBD1|.
CASSLDRGKTQYF
TGTGCCAGCAGCTTGGACAGGGGCAAGACCCAGTACTTC
>TRBV5-6|TRBJ1-2|.|.
CASSLAGTEGTNGYTF
TGTGCCAGCAGCTTGGCGGGGACGGAGGGTACGAATGGCTACACCTTC
>TRBV30|TRBJ1-5|.|.
CAWSVGQGNQPQHF
TGTGCCTGGAGTGTAGGGCAGGGGAATCAGCCCCAGCATTTT
>TRBV3-1/TRBV3-2|TRBJ1-6|TRBD1|.
CASSQGTGGGSPLHF
TGTGCCAGCAGCCAAGGGACAGGGGGCGGTTCACCCCTCCACTTT
>TRBV28|TRBJ1-5|.|.
CASSLSGPQHF
TGTGCCAGCAGTTTGTCCGGGCCCCAGCATTTT
>TRBV28|TRBJ1-2|.|.
CASSLVGNGYTF
TGTGCCAGCAGCCTTGTGGGGAATGGCTACACCTTC
>TRBV19|TRBJ2-3|TRBD1|.
CASSITRTGSTDTQYF
TGTGCCAGTAGTATAACCCGGACAGGGAGCACAGATACGCAGTATTTT
>TRBV10-3|TRBJ1-2|.|once
CAISDRSSPNYGYTF
TGTGCCATCAGTGACAGGTCCTCTCCTAACTATGGCTACACCTTC
>TRBV5-5|TRBJ1-6|.|.
CASSLAVSERGNSPLHF
TGTGCCAGCAGCTTGGCCGTCTCAGAAAGAGGGAACTCACCCCTCCACTTT
>TRBV28|TRBJ1-1|.|.
CASSLGLEAFF
TGTGCCAGCAGTTTGGGACTTGAAGCTTTCTTT
>TRBV12-5|TRBJ1-2|.|.
CASGLDGLYGYTF
TGTGCTAGTGGCCTTGACGGTCTCTATGGCTACACCTTC
>TRBV19|TRBJ1-4|TRBD1|few
CASSIDGTGKEKLFF
TGTGCCAGTAGTATAGACGGGACAGGGAAGGAAAAACTGTTTTTT
>TRBV6-4|TRBJ2-3|TRBD1|.
CASSGTGGTDTQYF
TGTGCCAGCAGTGGGACAGGGGGCACAGATACGCAGTATTTT
>TRBV7-8|TRBJ1-1|TRBD1|.
CASSADLTGGITEAFF
TGTGCCAGCAGCGCCGATTTGACAGGGGGGATCACTGAAGCTTTCTTT
>TRBV19|TRBJ2-7|.|.
CASKSQHHEQYF
TGTGCCAGTAAGAGTCAGCACCACGAGCAGTACTTC
>TRBV4-1|TRBJ1-1|.|.
CASSQSKGGVNTEAFF
TGCGCCAGCAGCCAATCTAAGGGGGGTGTGAACACTGAAGCTTTCTTT
>TRBV29-1|TRBJ2-3|TRBD1|.
CSVGTGVEDTQYF
TGCAGCGTTGGGACAGGGGTTGAAGATACGCAGTATTTT
>TRBV18|TRBJ1-1|.|.
CASSPATITGGGGTEAFF
TGTGCCAGCTCACCAGCGACGATCACGGGGGGAGGTGGCACTGAAGCTTTCTTT
>TRBV3-1/TRBV3-2|TRBJ2-3|TRBD2|.
CASRRGGANTDTQYF
TGTGCCAGCAGGCGCGGGGGGGCGAACACAGATACGCAGTATTTT
>TRBV16|TRBJ1-5|TRBD1|.
CASSPIDTPGQVNQPQHF
TGTGCCAGCAGCCCGATCGATACACCGGGACAGGTCAATCAGCCCCAGCATTTT
>TRBV10-1|TRBJ2-7|TRBD1|.
CASRDRSEYEQYF
TGCGCCAGCAGGGACAGGTCGGAGTACGAGCAGTACTTC
>TRBV4-2|TRBJ2-1|TRBD1|.
CASSQGDRATQFF
TGTGCCAGCAGCCAGGGGGACAGGGCGACGCAGTTCTTC
>TRBV28|TRBJ2-1|.|.
CASSFGASNEQFF
TGTGCCAGCAGTTTTGGGGCTAGCAATGAGCAGTTCTTC
>TRBV7-2|TRBJ1-3|.|.
CASSLRVAAGNTIYF
TGTGCCAGCAGCTTAAGGGTTGCTGCAGGAAACACCATATATTTT
>TRBV2|TRBJ1-3|.|few
CASRWDISGNTIYF
TGTGCCAGCAGGTGGGACATCTCTGGAAACACCATATATTTT
>TRBV6-5|TRBJ1-2|TRBD1|.
CASVPRQGPYGYTF
TGTGCCAGCGTACCGAGACAGGGCCCCTATGGCTACACCTTC
>TRBV28|TRBJ1-6|.|.
CASSSRGAYNSPLHF
TGTGCCAGCAGCTCGAGGGGTGCCTATAATTCACCCCTCCACTTT
>TRBV2|TRBJ1-4|TRBD1|.
CASRGQTATNEKLFF
TGTGCCAGCAGGGGACAGACTGCAACTAATGAAAAACTGTTTTTT
>TRBV6-5|TRBJ2-7|.|.
CASSRDSRLYEQYF
TGTGCCAGCAGTCGGGACTCGCGCCTCTACGAGCAGTACTTC
>TRBV4-1|TRBJ1-3|.|.
CASSQEFNSGNTIYF
TGCGCCAGCAGCCAAGAATTCAACTCTGGAAACACCATATATTTT
>TRBV27|TRBJ2-1|TRBD2|.
CASSWGGGTNEQFF
TGTGCCAGCAGTTGGGGCGGGGGGACAAATGAGCAGTTCTTC
>TRBV6-6|TRBJ1-3|.|few
CASSYSGNSGNTIYF
TGTGCCAGCAGTTACTCTGGTAACTCTGGAAACACCATATATTTT
>TRBV27|TRBJ2-3|TRBD1|.
CASSSPGQYTDTQYF
TGTGCCAGCAGTTCGCCGGGACAGTACACAGATACGCAGTATTTT
>TRBV5-6|TRBJ2-6|.|.
CASSSFGQSSGANVLTF
TGTGCCAGCAGCTCGTTCGGACAGAGCTCTGGGGCCAACGTCCTGACTTTC
>TRBV5-1|TRBJ1-2|TRBD1|few
CASSLGDRWNYGYTF
TGCGCCAGCAGCTTGGGGGACAGGTGGAACTATGGCTACACCTTC
>TRBV28|TRBJ2-2|.|once
CASRLDRPNTGELFF
TGTGCCAGCAGGCTAGACAGGCCGAACACCGGGGAGCTGTTTTTT
>TRBV29-1|TRBJ1-2|.|.
CSVVLTGTVYGYTF
TGCAGCGTCGTATTGACCGGGACGGTCTATGGCTACACCTTC
>TRBV6-1|TRBJ1-5|.|.
CASSELRDQPQHF
TGTGCCAGCAGTGAGTTGAGGGACCAGCCTCAGCATTTT
>TRBV3-1/TRBV3-2|TRBJ2-1|.|.
CASSRIGDYNEQFF
TGTGCCAGCTCGCGGATAGGGGATTACAATGAGCAGTTCTTC
>TRBV5-1|TRBJ1-2|TRBD1|once
CASSLGGTGTNYGYTF
TGCGCCAGCAGCTTGGGAGGGACAGGGACTAACTATGGCTACACCTTC
>TRBV2|TRBJ2-2|.|.
CASKQENTGELFF
TGTGCCAGCAAACAGGAGAACACCGGGGAGCTGTTTTTT
>TRBV9|TRBJ2-1|TRBD1|.
CASSVGDRVYNEQFF
TGTGCCAGCAGCGTAGGGGACAGGGTTTACAATGAGCAGTTCTTC
>TRBV7-2|TRBJ1-2|.|.
CASSSLRVAYGYTF
TGTGCCAGCAGCTCACTAAGGGTCGCCTATGGCTACACCTTC
>TRBV28|TRBJ1-5|.|.
CASSYGQPQHF
TGTGCCAGCAGTTACGGTCAGCCCCAGCATTTT
>TRBV19|TRBJ1-5|TRBD1|once
CASSRPQDRGYSNQPQHF
TGTGCCAGTAGTCGCCCTCAAGACAGGGGATATAGCAATCAGCCCCAGCATTTT
>TRBV28|TRBJ1-2|.|.
CASRVGQNYYGYTF
TGTGCCAGCAGGGTGGGGCAGAACTACTATGGCTACACCTTC
>TRBV4-2|TRBJ1-2|TRBD1|.
CASSQVGRDRFYGYTF
TGTGCCAGCAGCCAAGTCGGGCGGGACAGATTCTATGGCTACACCTTC
>TRBV19|TRBJ2-2|TRBD1|.
CASTERQGVTGELFF
TGTGCCAGTACCGAACGACAGGGGGTCACCGGGGAGCTGTTTTTT
>TRBV18|TRBJ2-7|.|.
CASSPVGLGGNYEQYF
TGTGCCAGCTCACCTGTCGGACTGGGAGGTAACTACGAGCAGTACTTC
>TRBV7-9|TRBJ2-2|.|.
CASSLGLNTGELFF
TGTGCCAGCAGCTTAGGCCTCAACACCGGGGAGCTGTTTTTT